This is a list of T cell receptor beta chains from one sample in a study of T cell responses to AZD1222 COVID-19 vaccine. Clones were read by immunoSEQ multiplex PCR, and TCRdb kept only the in-frame ones, dropping some. The sample shows about 72,000 clones, approximately 90% of them seen only once. The material sequenced was peripheral blood, taken 28 days after the second AZD1222 dose. The receptors derive from an adult who received the AZD1222 COVID-19 vaccine. CDR3s include the opening cysteine and the closing phenylalanine or tryptophan. The D gene is left open where the match is weak. Not every row has a clone size; where given, it reads once, few, many or a size class.

clone_size	d_call	cdr3_length	v_call	j_call	cdr3_aa	cdr3_nt
.	TRBD2	15	TRBV14	TRBJ2-7	CASSQIGGRAYEQYF	TGTGCCAGCAGCCAAATTGGAGGGAGGGCCTACGAGCAGTACTTC
few	.	14	TRBV5-6	TRBJ1-3	CASSLRTSGNTIYF	TGTGCCAGCAGCTTAAGGACATCGGGAAACACCATATATTTT
.	TRBD2	15	TRBV2	TRBJ2-1	CASTSVAGGLGEQFF	TGTGCCAGCACCTCAGTAGCGGGAGGGCTGGGGGAGCAGTTCTTC
.	.	16	TRBV30	TRBJ1-2	CAWTSRGISSNYGYTF	TGTGCCTGGACATCCCGTGGAATCTCGAGTAACTATGGCTACACCTTC
.	.	11	TRBV5-8	TRBJ2-7	CASSFSYEQYF	TGTGCCAGCAGCTTTTCCTACGAGCAGTACTTC
.	.	14	TRBV9	TRBJ1-1	CASRTGGPNTEAFF	TGTGCCAGCAGGACCGGGGGGCCGAACACTGAAGCTTTCTTT
.	.	15	TRBV7-9	TRBJ1-1	CASSLAGPAGTEAFF	TGTGCCAGCAGCTTAGCGGGACCTGCTGGGACTGAAGCTTTCTTT
.	TRBD2	14	TRBV12-5	TRBJ2-3	CASARGAGVDTQYF	TGTGCTAGTGCCCGAGGAGCGGGAGTGGATACGCAGTATTTT
.	TRBD2	16	TRBV29-1	TRBJ2-3	CSVEGASGSRTDTQYF	TGCAGCGTTGAAGGGGCTAGCGGGAGCCGCACAGATACGCAGTATTTT
.	TRBD1	17	TRBV5-4	TRBJ1-3	CASSQRRQGHSGNTIYF	TGTGCCAGCAGCCAACGTCGACAGGGCCACTCTGGAAACACCATATATTTT
.	.	13	TRBV13	TRBJ2-5	CASSPWGVNTQYF	TGTGCCAGCAGCCCCTGGGGGGTTAATACCCAGTACTTC
.	.	14	TRBV7-2	TRBJ2-5	CASSLEYLQETQYF	TGTGCCAGCAGCTTGGAGTATCTCCAAGAGACCCAGTACTTC
.	TRBD1	14	TRBV18	TRBJ2-1	CASFNRQGGDEQFF	TGTGCCAGTTTCAATCGACAGGGCGGCGATGAGCAGTTCTTC
.	.	16	TRBV19	TRBJ1-5	CASSILVSGSNQPQHF	TGTGCCAGTAGTATCCTGGTCTCGGGTAGCAATCAGCCCCAGCATTTT
.	.	12	TRBV12-3/TRBV12-4	TRBJ1-6	CASSFGWSPLHF	TGTGCCAGCAGTTTTGGATGGTCACCCCTCCACTTT
.	TRBD1	13	TRBV2	TRBJ2-7	CASKQGEAYEQYF	TGTGCCAGCAAGCAGGGGGAAGCCTACGAGCAGTACTTC
.	TRBD2	17	TRBV12-5	TRBJ2-7	CASGLVWEGFYSYEQYF	TGTGCTAGTGGTTTGGTATGGGAGGGATTCTACTCCTACGAGCAGTACTTC
.	TRBD2	14	TRBV4-1	TRBJ2-5	CASSLTSGSETQYF	TGCGCCAGCAGCCTAACTAGCGGGAGTGAGACCCAGTACTTC
.	TRBD1	15	TRBV6-5	TRBJ1-5	CASSRQGRSNQPQHF	TGTGCCAGCAGCCGACAGGGGAGGAGCAATCAGCCCCAGCATTTT
.	.	16	TRBV18	TRBJ2-7	CASSPGGGGRTYEQYF	TGTGCCAGCTCCCCCGGTGGGGGAGGCAGGACCTACGAGCAGTACTTC
.	.	13	TRBV7-2	TRBJ1-5	CASSLDGNQPQHF	TGTGCCAGCAGCTTAGACGGCAATCAGCCCCAGCATTTT
.	.	14	TRBV19	TRBJ1-1	CASSITKGGSEAFF	TGTGCCAGTAGTATAACCAAGGGTGGGTCTGAAGCTTTCTTT
.	.	15	TRBV7-2	TRBJ1-5	CASSLAAVPNQPQHF	TGTGCCAGCAGCTTAGCAGCGGTTCCCAATCAGCCCCAGCATTTT
few	.	12	TRBV9	TRBJ2-7	CASSADGYEQYF	TGTGCCAGCAGCGCGGACGGTTACGAGCAGTACTTC
.	TRBD2	14	TRBV4-2	TRBJ2-7	CASSHGVGRYEQYF	TGTGCCAGCAGCCACGGAGTCGGGAGGTACGAGCAGTACTTC
.	.	16	TRBV19	TRBJ2-1	CASSRRDGGSYNEQFF	TGTGCCAGTAGTAGGCGGGATGGCGGATCCTACAATGAGCAGTTCTTC
.	.	13	TRBV12-3/TRBV12-4	TRBJ2-7	CASSLVRPYPQYF	TGTGCCAGCAGTTTAGTTAGACCATACCCGCAGTACTTC
.	.	18	TRBV28	TRBJ1-6	CASSFTLSVRGWNSPLHF	TGTGCCAGCAGTTTTACGTTGAGCGTTCGGGGGTGGAATTCACCCCTCCACTTT
.	.	15	TRBV18	TRBJ2-6	CASSRGHSGANVLTF	TGTGCCAGCTCTCGAGGACACTCTGGGGCCAACGTCCTGACTTTC